This T cell receptor beta chain was recorded in a study of blood T cell repertoires in COVID-19. Across the study: Samples representing acute and convalescent COVID-19 were sourced from the United States, Italy and Spain. The cDNA or gDNA used as material had been derived from T cells, B-cell-depleted T cells, or PBMCs.

This clone occurred a few times. Original methodology: Reference gene primer amplification gave nucleated cell count estimates. Profiled with immunoSEQ multiplex PCR; TCRdb holds only in-frame clones, not every one. The D gene and trimming were derived from the DNA, and the V and J assignments and clone size from that table. The sample carries about 210,000 clones, around three quarters recorded once. Source material: peripheral blood. This TCR came from a woman in her 70s with acute or convalescent COVID-19.

CDR3 loop: CASKRRTDLETQYF. CDR3 nucleotides: TGTGCCAGCAAGAGGAGGACGGACCTGGAGACCCAGTACTTC. The V and J genes are TRBV6-5 and TRBJ2-5, with a possible D match to TRBD2 (5 bases). Trimming took off 7 bases at V and 5 bases at J, with 17 bases between the two ends. There are 14 residues in the CDR3. CDR1 MNHEY and CDR2 SVGAGI come from the germline V gene.